This is a list of T cell receptor beta chains from one sample in a study of blood T cell repertoires in COVID-19. Only in-frame clones appear in the TCRdb table, and some are missing; sequencing was by immunoSEQ multiplex PCR. The sample includes more than 200,000 clones, roughly 83% of them seen just once. The sequencing input was peripheral blood. All receptors derive from a man of 80 years or more with acute or convalescent COVID-19. The CDR3 runs from the conserved cysteine through the conserved F or W. The D gene is left open where the match is weak. Only part of the rows carry a size: once, few, many, or a class if the clone is expanded.

J,D,size,V,DNA,CDR3
TRBJ1-2,NA,once,TRBV28,TGTGCCAGCACCTCCCGGGTGGGCTATGGCTACACCTTC,CASTSRVGYGYTF
TRBJ2-5,NA,NA,TRBV7-8,TGTGCCAGCAGCTCTTACAGGGCGGAGACCCAGTACTTC,CASSSYRAETQYF
TRBJ2-2,TRBD2,NA,TRBV5-5,TGTGCCAGCAGCCGGGACTATTTTAACACCGGGGAGCTGTTTTTT,CASSRDYFNTGELFF
TRBJ1-4,NA,NA,TRBV2,TGTGCCAGCAGTGAAGGAGGAGAAAAACTGTTTTTT,CASSEGGEKLFF
TRBJ2-7,TRBD2,NA,TRBV25-1,TGTGCCAGCAGAGGGACTAGCGGGAGTTACGAGCAGTACTTC,CASRGTSGSYEQYF
TRBJ2-7,NA,NA,TRBV11-2,TGTGCCAGCAGCTTAGGGACATTGTCCTACGAGCAGTACTTC,CASSLGTLSYEQYF
TRBJ2-5,TRBD1,few,TRBV19,TGTGCCAGTAGTGGGACAGTCCAAGAGACCCAGTACTTC,CASSGTVQETQYF
TRBJ1-5,NA,few,TRBV19,TGTGCCAGTAGCCCCGGCGGGAAGCGGAGCAATCAGCCCCAGCATTTT,CASSPGGKRSNQPQHF
TRBJ2-7,NA,NA,TRBV28,TGTGCCAGCAGTTCGTGGACAGTTAAACCCTACGAGCAGTACTTC,CASSSWTVKPYEQYF
TRBJ2-5,NA,NA,TRBV19,TGTGCCAGTAGGCAGGGTGGGGGGGCTCAAGAGACCCAGTACTTC,CASRQGGGAQETQYF
TRBJ1-2,NA,once,TRBV5-1,TGCGCCAGCAGCCCGGACATTAACTATGGCTACACCTTC,CASSPDINYGYTF
TRBJ1-2,TRBD1,few,TRBV2,TGTGCCAGCAGCCGACCGGGGACAGGGGGCAGCTATGGCTACACCTTC,CASSRPGTGGSYGYTF
TRBJ2-1,TRBD1,NA,TRBV30,TGTGCCTGGAGATCGGGACAGGGATACAATGAGCAGTTCTTC,CAWRSGQGYNEQFF
TRBJ1-1,NA,NA,TRBV7-2,TGTGCCAGCAGACCAGACACCATCGGAACTGAAGCTTTCTTT,CASRPDTIGTEAFF
TRBJ1-1,TRBD1,NA,TRBV28,TGTGCCAGCAGTGCTCCGGGCAGGGGGCTTCCTGAAGCTTTCTTT,CASSAPGRGLPEAFF
TRBJ2-7,NA,NA,TRBV5-1,TGCGCCAGCAGCTTAAATTTTATCGAGCAGTACTTC,CASSLNFIEQYF
TRBJ1-2,TRBD1,NA,TRBV5-4,TGTGCCAGCGTCCTGTGGCAAACCGGACAGGATGGCTACACCTTC,CASVLWQTGQDGYTF
TRBJ1-2,TRBD1,NA,TRBV27,TGTGCCAGCAGTTTAGAGGCCCGGGACAGTAACTATGGCTACACCTTC,CASSLEARDSNYGYTF
TRBJ2-7,NA,NA,TRBV10-3,TGTGCCATCAGTGAATCTTACGGGGGCTCCTACGAGCAGTACTTC,CAISESYGGSYEQYF
TRBJ2-1,NA,few,TRBV7-2,TGTGCCAGCAGCGCCTCTAGCTCCTACAATGAGCAGTTCTTC,CASSASSSYNEQFF
TRBJ2-2,NA,NA,TRBV19,TGTGCCAGTAGTTCGCGCGGCGGGGAGCTGTTTTTT,CASSSRGGELFF
TRBJ2-7,TRBD2,NA,TRBV11-2,TGTGCCAGCTGCGGCTTGCGGGGGGGATGCTACGAGCAGTACTTC,CASCGLRGGCYEQYF
TRBJ2-1,NA,NA,TRBV4-2,TGTGCCAGCAGCCAAGACAGGAAAGACAATGAGCAGTTCTTC,CASSQDRKDNEQFF
TRBJ1-3,NA,NA,TRBV5-4,TGTGCCAGCAGCTTGGCAGGGTCCGGCGGAAACACCATATATTTT,CASSLAGSGGNTIYF
TRBJ1-2,NA,NA,TRBV7-2,TGTGCCAGCAGCCCCAGATCAGGGTATGGCTACACCTTC,CASSPRSGYGYTF
TRBJ1-6,NA,many,TRBV19,TGTGCCAGTAGTGCTTTGAGTAATTCACCCCTCCACTTT,CASSALSNSPLHF
TRBJ1-1,NA,NA,TRBV6-1,TGTGCCAGCAGTGAATCCGGCAGCCCCAAGGGGGAAGCTTTCTTT,CASSESGSPKGEAFF
TRBJ1-6,TRBD1,NA,TRBV19,TGTGCCAGTAGCAAGGGACAGGAGGCTTCACCCCTCCACTTT,CASSKGQEASPLHF
TRBJ2-2,NA,NA,TRBV19,TGTGCCAGTAGTGAGGGCTGGGAGCTGTTTTTT,CASSEGWELFF
TRBJ2-7,NA,NA,TRBV27,TGTGCCAGCAGTTTAGGGCCGAGCCCCTACGAGCAGTACTTC,CASSLGPSPYEQYF
TRBJ1-1,NA,NA,TRBV5-1,TGCGCCAGCAGCTTGGATGGACAGACGAACACTGAAGCTTTCTTT,CASSLDGQTNTEAFF
TRBJ2-3,TRBD1,NA,TRBV12-5,TGTGCTAGTGCCCGGGGACAGGACACAGATACGCAGTATTTT,CASARGQDTDTQYF
TRBJ2-7,TRBD1,many,TRBV6-4,TGTGCCAGCAGTGACCCCATGGACAGGGGGGGCTACGAGCAGTACTTC,CASSDPMDRGGYEQYF
TRBJ1-5,NA,few,TRBV6-1,TGTGCCAGCAGTGAAGCGAGGGGGACCAGGGGGCCCCAGCATTTT,CASSEARGTRGPQHF
TRBJ1-6,TRBD1,NA,TRBV19,TGTGCCAGTAGTAGGACTGGGACAGTCTCTAATTCACCCCTCCACTTT,CASSRTGTVSNSPLHF
TRBJ1-3,TRBD1,once,TRBV7-3,TGTGCCAGCAGCCTACTGCCAGGGGGCAACGGAAACACCATATATTTT,CASSLLPGGNGNTIYF
TRBJ2-1,NA,NA,TRBV15,TGTGCCACCAGCAGAGTCGCCAACGGTTGGGGCTTCATCGATGAGCAGTTCTTC,CATSRVANGWGFIDEQFF
TRBJ1-2,TRBD1,NA,TRBV18,TGTGCCAGCTCCCCCGGGACAGCCTATATCTATGGCTACACCTTC,CASSPGTAYIYGYTF
TRBJ2-3,NA,NA,TRBV3-1/TRBV3-2,TGTGCCAGCAGCCAAGGGCTCGATACGCAGTATTTT,CASSQGLDTQYF
TRBJ1-4,NA,NA,TRBV19,TGTGCCAGTTCCAGGGTTAATGAAAAACTGTTTTTT,CASSRVNEKLFF
TRBJ2-3,TRBD2,NA,TRBV5-1,TGCGCCAGCAGCCCGGGACTAGCGGCCAGCACAGATACGCAGTACTTT,CASSPGLAASTDTQYF
TRBJ2-7,TRBD2,few,TRBV2,TGTGCCGGCCGGGAACTAGCGGATTACGAGCAGTACTTC,CAGRELADYEQYF
TRBJ2-7,NA,NA,TRBV5-1,TGCGCCAGCAGCTTGGGACTGACAGGTTCCTACGAGCAGTACTTC,CASSLGLTGSYEQYF
TRBJ2-7,TRBD2,NA,TRBV19,TGTGCCAGTAGTGCGCCGGGACTAGCGGGGCCCTACGAGCAGTACTTC,CASSAPGLAGPYEQYF
TRBJ2-6,TRBD1,NA,TRBV5-1,TGCGCCAGCAGCTTGTCACCTAAAGTTACAGGGGCCGAGAGAACTTTC,CASSLSPKVTGAERTF
TRBJ1-2,NA,few,TRBV4-1,TGCGCCAGCAGCCAAGAAGAGGGAGGCTATGGCTACACCTTC,CASSQEEGGYGYTF
TRBJ2-4,NA,NA,TRBV12-3/TRBV12-4,TGTGCCAGCAGTTTTCAGGTTTGGGACATTCAGTACTTC,CASSFQVWDIQYF
TRBJ2-2,NA,once,TRBV14,TGTGCCAGCAGCCGCGCCGGACTGGGCCTCCGGACCGGGGAGCTGTTTTTT,CASSRAGLGLRTGELFF
TRBJ2-2,TRBD2,NA,TRBV7-9,TGTGCCAGCAGCTTAGGTAGCGGGAGGCCAAACACCGGGGAGCTGTTTTTT,CASSLGSGRPNTGELFF
TRBJ1-2,NA,once,TRBV27,TGTGCCAGCAGTCGCAACGGGGTCGGCTATGGCTACACCTTC,CASSRNGVGYGYTF
TRBJ2-7,NA,NA,TRBV11-1,TGTGCCAGCAGCTTAGAACAGGATACCTACGAGCAGTACTTC,CASSLEQDTYEQYF
TRBJ2-7,TRBD1,NA,TRBV5-4,TGTGCCAGCAGCAGCCGGGACAGGGTCGATATTGGTGAGCAGTACTTC,CASSSRDRVDIGEQYF
TRBJ1-2,TRBD1,NA,TRBV6-5,TGTGCCAGCACCAGAGGACAGGTCGAAGGGGGCTACACCTTC,CASTRGQVEGGYTF
TRBJ1-3,NA,few,TRBV6-5,TGTGCCAGCACCCAGGGGCAGGGGGGAAACACCATATATTTT,CASTQGQGGNTIYF
TRBJ2-7,TRBD1,NA,TRBV27,TGTGCCAGCAGCCACGGACAGGCGAACTACGAGCAGTACTTC,CASSHGQANYEQYF
TRBJ1-2,NA,once,TRBV29-1,TGCAGCGTTGTTGGGCACAGTGGCTACACCTTC,CSVVGHSGYTF
TRBJ2-1,TRBD2,NA,TRBV3-1/TRBV3-2,TGTGCCAGCAGCCAAGTCCGGTCTAGCGGGAGCGTGAGCTCCTACAATGAGCAGTTCTTC,CASSQVRSSGSVSSYNEQFF
TRBJ2-1,NA,NA,TRBV30,TGTGCTCAGGAGGTAGCTTTGAATGAGCAGTTCTTC,CAQEVALNEQFF
TRBJ2-3,NA,NA,TRBV29-1,TGCAGCGTTGCCCTGCGGAGGGACAGCTACACAGATACGCAGTATTTT,CSVALRRDSYTDTQYF
TRBJ2-7,NA,NA,TRBV3-1/TRBV3-2,TGTGCCAGCAGCCAAGATCAGGCTAGCGAAAAGCAGTACTTC,CASSQDQASEKQYF